This T cell receptor (beta chain) was obtained from a study of shared clonotypes between healthy human individuals. As for the study in general: Donors had three CD4 naive, three CD4 memory, two CD8 naive and one CD8 memory plate apiece.

Sequenced by immunoSEQ multiplex PCR; TCRdb stores in-frame clones only, minus some. The sample consists of about 2.4 million clones, approximately 94% of them appearing once. Germline V CDR1 and CDR2: MGHRA, YSYEKL. V lost 4 bases to trimming and J lost 3 bases; unmatched junction nucleotides: 8. The CDR3 is 15 residues long. Whole-study findings and limits: The authors sampled blood alone, and tissue repertoires likely differ. Large depth notwithstanding, sorted-subset sequencing proved incomplete by rarefaction.

Comments on this clone: Its antigen is undetermined.

The J gene is TRBJ2-7, the V gene TRBV4-1; 8 nucleotides agree with TRBD1. Specimen: naive CD4+ T cells sorted from blood. Subset given: CD45RA+ positively selected. The source of this sequence is a man younger than 35 in good health. The CDR3 loop is CASSLGQAELYEQYF. In nucleotides, the CDR3 is TGCGCCAGCAGCCTGGGACAGGCAGAGCTCTACGAGCAGTACTTC.